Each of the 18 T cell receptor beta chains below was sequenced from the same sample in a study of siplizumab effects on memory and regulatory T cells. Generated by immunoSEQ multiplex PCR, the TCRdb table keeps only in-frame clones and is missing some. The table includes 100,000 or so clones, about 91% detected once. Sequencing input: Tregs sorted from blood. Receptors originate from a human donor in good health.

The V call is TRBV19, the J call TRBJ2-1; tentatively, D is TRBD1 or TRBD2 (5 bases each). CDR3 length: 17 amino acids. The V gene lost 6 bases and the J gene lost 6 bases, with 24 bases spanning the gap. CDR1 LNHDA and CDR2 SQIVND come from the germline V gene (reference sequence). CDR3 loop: CASSNYFGASPSNEQFF. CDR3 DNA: TGTGCCAGTAGCAACTATTTCGGGGCTAGCCCCTCCAATGAGCAGTTCTTC.

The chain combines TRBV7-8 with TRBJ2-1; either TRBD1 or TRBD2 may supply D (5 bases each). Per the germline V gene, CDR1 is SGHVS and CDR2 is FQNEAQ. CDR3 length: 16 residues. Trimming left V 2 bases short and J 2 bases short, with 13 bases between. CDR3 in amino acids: CASSLSRVGAYNEQFF. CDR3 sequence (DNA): TGTGCCAGCAGCTTAAGTAGGGTGGGGGCCTACAATGAGCAGTTCTTC. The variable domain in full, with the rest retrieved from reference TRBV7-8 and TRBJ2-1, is GAGVSQSPRYKVAKRGQDVALRCDPISGHVSLFWYQQALGQGPEFLTYFQNEAQLDKSGLPSDRFFAERPEGSVSTLKIQRTQQEDSAVYLCASSLSRVGAYNEQFFGPGTRLTVL.

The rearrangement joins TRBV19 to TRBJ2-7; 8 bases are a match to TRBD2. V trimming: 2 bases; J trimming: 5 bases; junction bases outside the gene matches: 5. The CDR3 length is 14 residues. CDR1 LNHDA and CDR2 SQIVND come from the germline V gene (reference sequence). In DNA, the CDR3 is TGTGCCAGTAGTATAATCGGCGGGAGGAACGAGCAGTACTTC. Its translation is CASSIIGGRNEQYF.

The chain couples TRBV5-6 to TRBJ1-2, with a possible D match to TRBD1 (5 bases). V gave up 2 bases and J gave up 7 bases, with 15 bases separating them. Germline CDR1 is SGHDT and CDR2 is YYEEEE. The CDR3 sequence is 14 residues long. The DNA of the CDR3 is TGTGCCAGCAGCTTCGGGGCAGGGTCTATTGGCTACACCTTC. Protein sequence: CASSFGAGSIGYTF.

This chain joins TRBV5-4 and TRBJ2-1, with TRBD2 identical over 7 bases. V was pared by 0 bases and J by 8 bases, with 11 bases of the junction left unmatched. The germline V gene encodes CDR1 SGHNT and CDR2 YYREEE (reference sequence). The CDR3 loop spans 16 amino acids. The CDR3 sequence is CASSLGGGRGDYEQFF. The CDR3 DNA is TGTGCCAGCAGCTTGGGCGGAGGACGGGGGGACTATGAGCAGTTCTTC.

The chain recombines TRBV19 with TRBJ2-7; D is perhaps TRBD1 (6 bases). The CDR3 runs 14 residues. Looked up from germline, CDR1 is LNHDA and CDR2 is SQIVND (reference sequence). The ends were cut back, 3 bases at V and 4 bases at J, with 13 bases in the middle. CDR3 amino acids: CASSIGTLTYEQYF. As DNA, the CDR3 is TGTGCCAGTAGTATCGGGACATTAACTTACGAGCAGTACTTC.

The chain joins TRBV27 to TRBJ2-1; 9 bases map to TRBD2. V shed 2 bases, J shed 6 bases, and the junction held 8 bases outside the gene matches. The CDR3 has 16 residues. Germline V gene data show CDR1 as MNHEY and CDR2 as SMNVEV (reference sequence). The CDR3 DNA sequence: TGTGCCAGCAGTTTAATTGTCAGCGGGAGGATCAATGAGCAGTTCTTC. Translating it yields CASSLIVSGRINEQFF.

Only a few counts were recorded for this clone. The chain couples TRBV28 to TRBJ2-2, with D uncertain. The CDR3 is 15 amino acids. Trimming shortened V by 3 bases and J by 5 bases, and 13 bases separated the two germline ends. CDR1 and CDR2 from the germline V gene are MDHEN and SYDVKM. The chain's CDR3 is CASSFGGSRTGELFF. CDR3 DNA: TGTGCCAGCAGTTTCGGTGGCAGCAGAACCGGGGAGCTGTTTTTT.

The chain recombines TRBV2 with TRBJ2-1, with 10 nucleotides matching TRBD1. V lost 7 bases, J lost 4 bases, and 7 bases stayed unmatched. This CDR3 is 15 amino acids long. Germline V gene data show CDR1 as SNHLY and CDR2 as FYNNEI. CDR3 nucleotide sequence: TGTGCCAGCAATCCCGGGACAGGGGCGTACAATGAGCAGTTCTTC. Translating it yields CASNPGTGAYNEQFF.

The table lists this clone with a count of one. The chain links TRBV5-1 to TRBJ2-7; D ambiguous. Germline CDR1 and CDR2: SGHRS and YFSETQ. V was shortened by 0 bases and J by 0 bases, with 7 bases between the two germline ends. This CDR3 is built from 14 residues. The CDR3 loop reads CASSLGPGSYEQYF. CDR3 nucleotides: TGCGCCAGCAGCTTGGGACCCGGCTCCTACGAGCAGTACTTC.

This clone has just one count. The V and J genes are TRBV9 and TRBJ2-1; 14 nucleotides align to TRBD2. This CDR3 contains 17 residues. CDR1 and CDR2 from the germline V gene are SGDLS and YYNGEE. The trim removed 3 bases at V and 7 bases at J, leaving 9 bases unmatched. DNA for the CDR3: TGTGCCAGCAGCGCCCGGTTGACTAGCGGGAGGGGTAATGAGCAGTTCTTC. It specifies CASSARLTSGRGNEQFF.

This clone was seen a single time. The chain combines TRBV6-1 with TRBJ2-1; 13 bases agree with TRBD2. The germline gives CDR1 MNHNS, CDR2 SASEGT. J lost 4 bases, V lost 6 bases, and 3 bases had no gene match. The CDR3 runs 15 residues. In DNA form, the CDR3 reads TGTGCCAGCAGCGTACTAGCGGGGGGGTACAATGAGCAGTTCTTC. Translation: CASSVLAGGYNEQFF.

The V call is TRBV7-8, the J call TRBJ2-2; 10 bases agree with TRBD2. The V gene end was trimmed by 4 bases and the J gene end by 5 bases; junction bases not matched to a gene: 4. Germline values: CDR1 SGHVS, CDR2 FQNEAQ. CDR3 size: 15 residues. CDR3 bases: TGTGCCAGCAGCTCTAGCGGGAGTGGTACCGGGGAGCTGTTTTTT. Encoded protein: CASSSSGSGTGELFF.

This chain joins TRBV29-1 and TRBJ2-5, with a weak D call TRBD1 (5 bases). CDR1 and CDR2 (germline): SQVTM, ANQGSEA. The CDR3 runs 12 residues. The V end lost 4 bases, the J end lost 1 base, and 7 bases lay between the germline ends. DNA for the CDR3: TGCAGCGTTGGTGACAGCCAAGAGACCCAGTACTTC. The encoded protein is CSVGDSQETQYF.

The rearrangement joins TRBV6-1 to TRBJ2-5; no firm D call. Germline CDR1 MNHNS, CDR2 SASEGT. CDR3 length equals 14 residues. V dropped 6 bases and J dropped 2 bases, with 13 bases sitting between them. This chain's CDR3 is CASRTGYFQETQYF. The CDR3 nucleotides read TGTGCCAGCAGGACTGGTTATTTTCAAGAGACCCAGTACTTC.

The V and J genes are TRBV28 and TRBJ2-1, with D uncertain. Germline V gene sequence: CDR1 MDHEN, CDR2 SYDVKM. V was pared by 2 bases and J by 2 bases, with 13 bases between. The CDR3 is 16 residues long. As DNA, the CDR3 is TGTGCCAGCAGTTTAATGAGTCAGATCGCCTACAATGAGCAGTTCTTC. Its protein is CASSLMSQIAYNEQFF.

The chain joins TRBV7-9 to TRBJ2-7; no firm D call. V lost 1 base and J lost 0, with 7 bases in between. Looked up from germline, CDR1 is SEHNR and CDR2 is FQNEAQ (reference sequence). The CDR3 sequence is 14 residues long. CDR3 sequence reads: CASSLGFTSYEQYF. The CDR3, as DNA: TGTGCCAGCAGCTTAGGCTTTACCTCCTACGAGCAGTACTTC.

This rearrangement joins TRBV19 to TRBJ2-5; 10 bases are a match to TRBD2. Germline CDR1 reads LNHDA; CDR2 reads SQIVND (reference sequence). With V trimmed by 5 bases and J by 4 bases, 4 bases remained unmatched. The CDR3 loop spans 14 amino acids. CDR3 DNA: TGTGCCAGTAGTCTACCTAGCGGGAGAGAGACCCAGTACTTC. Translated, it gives CASSLPSGRETQYF.